This T cell receptor beta chain was recovered during a study of blood T cell repertoires in COVID-19. Overall study context: The analysed material was cDNA or gDNA that came from T cells, B-cell-depleted T cells, or PBMCs.

Germline V CDR1 and CDR2: LGHDT, YNNKEL (reference sequence). The CDR3 has 14 residues. V was clipped by 1 base and J by 3 bases, with 7 bases between them. Study processing details: How many nucleated cells were present was estimated from reference gene primer amplification. Assay used: immunoSEQ multiplex PCR; TCRdb lists only in-frame clones, some missing. From that table come the V and J calls and clone size; the DNA was used to work out D and trimming. The sample carries around 280,000 clones, about nine tenths recorded once. Sequencing input: peripheral blood. This rearrangement joins TRBV3-1 (or the pseudogene TRBV3-2) to TRBJ1-3; D unclear. This TCR was sampled from a young woman with COVID-19, enrolled during active disease. Here the CDR3 DNA reads TGTGCCAGCAGCCAAGCCCCCATTGGAAACACCATATATTTT. Residues: CASSQAPIGNTIYF.